The T cell receptor (beta chain) described here comes from a study of T-cell memory formation after mild COVID-19. Whole-study results and caveats: Several responding clones turned up in pre-infection memory, indicating that cross-reactive memory may have taken part. Among clones peaking at day 37 in the second wave, SARS-CoV-2 specificity remained unconfirmed. Mainly in CM and EM were contracting CD4+ clones; CD8+ were in EMRA.

TCRdb fed the 5' RACE reads into MiXCR, producing one record per CDR3 protein. The table includes 470,000 or so distinct CDR3 sequences, 20% detected once. Deletions cut 3 bases from V and 14 bases from J, with 17 bases between. Germline lookup yields CDR1 SQVTM and CDR2 ANQGSEA. This CDR3 has 12 residues. Concerning this clonotype: Its antigen is not identified.

The chain recombines TRBV29-1 with TRBJ2-4; a possible D gene is TRBD1 (6 bases). Sequencing was done on a sample of PBMCs or a T cell subset sorted from them (not recorded which). This TCR derives from an adult woman who had mild COVID-19 (a few samples of this study predate the infection). Cell type and time point are not known. The CDR3 nucleotides are TGCAGCGTTGACTCGGGGTTGGCAGGGGAGTACTTC. Translated: CSVDSGLAGEYF.